The 8 T cell receptor beta chains given below trace back to one sample, sequenced in a study of brain T cells in children with intractable seizures. Profiled with immunoSEQ multiplex PCR; TCRdb holds only in-frame clones, not every one. The sample lists around 340,000 clones; more than 85% were seen once. Regarding time point: blood from clinic visit 5 months post-surgery; TSC patient then seizure free. The sample consisted of peripheral blood, taken less than 6 months after surgery. The source is a boy under two years old with tuberous sclerosis and intractable seizures.

This sequence joins TRBV6-1 and TRBJ2-6; D remains ambiguous. Trimming stripped 1 base from V and 0 bases from J, with 7 bases between. The CDR3 covers 16 residues. Per germline, CDR1 MNHNS and CDR2 SASEGT. CDR3 bases: TGTGCCAGCAGTGAAGTAGGGCGCTCTGGGGCCAACGTCCTGACTTTC. Its translation: CASSEVGRSGANVLTF.

V is TRBV7-8 and J is TRBJ2-5, with D hard to call. CDR1 SGHVS and CDR2 FQNEAQ come from the germline V gene. CDR3 length equals 9 residues. V lost 10 bases and J 5 bases, leaving 5 bases between the germline ends. As DNA, the CDR3 is TGTGCCACTCGGGAGACCCAGTACTTC. Translating gives CATRETQYF.

J is TRBJ1-1 and V is TRBV9; a weak D match, TRBD1 (5 bases). V lost 3 bases and J 1 base, leaving 13 bases between the germline ends. CDR3 length: 15 residues. Per the germline V gene, CDR1 is SGDLS and CDR2 is YYNGEE. The CDR3 DNA reads TGTGCCAGCAGCGGAGATGGGACGGCGAACACTGAAGCTTTCTTT. Protein product: CASSGDGTANTEAFF.

V is TRBV3-1 (or the pseudogene TRBV3-2) and J is TRBJ1-2; D ambiguous. Germline values: CDR1 LGHDT, CDR2 YNNKEL (reference sequence). Deletions cut 1 base from V and 4 bases from J, with 4 bases between. CDR3 length equals 12 residues. The CDR3 here is CASSQGIYGYTF. In DNA, the CDR3 is TGTGCCAGCAGCCAAGGGATCTATGGCTACACCTTC.

This clone was seen only once. CDR3 DNA: TGTGCCAGCAGACGAACGGGACAAGGGAACACCATATATTTT. Its translation: CASRRTGQGNTIYF. The chain is built from TRBV14 and TRBJ1-3, with D tentatively TRBD1 (6 bases). The CDR3 totals 14 residues. Germline CDR1 SGHDN, CDR2 FVKESK. V was trimmed by 6 bases and J by 7 bases, leaving 16 bases between them. The full variable domain, in which reference TRBV14 and TRBJ1-3 provide the parts outside the CDR3, is EAGVTQFPSHSVIEKGQTVTLRCDPISGHDNLYWYRRVMGKEIKFLLHFVKESKQDESGMPNNRFLAERTGGTYSTLKVQPAELEDSGVYFCASRRTGQGNTIYFGEGSWLTVV.

The sample holds a few counts of this clone. The chain recombines TRBV19 with TRBJ1-2; D uncertain. Trimming left V 7 bases short and J 4 bases short, with 13 bases between. Germline assignment: CDR1 LNHDA and CDR2 SQIVND (reference sequence). The CDR3 sequence is 13 residues long. The CDR3 loop reads CASTDWDLYGYTF. DNA for the CDR3: TGTGCCAGTACCGACTGGGATCTCTATGGCTACACCTTC.

V is TRBV5-5 and J is TRBJ1-6; D is unclear. V shed 3 bases and J shed 8 bases, with 12 bases lying between them. The CDR3 runs to 14 residues. Germline V lookup: CDR1 SGHKS, CDR2 YYEKEE (reference sequence). Here the CDR3 reads CASSSGIVDSPLHF. CDR3 sequence (DNA): TGTGCCAGCAGCTCGGGCATCGTTGATTCACCCCTCCACTTT.

The gene calls are TRBV4-2 and TRBJ1-2; D possibly corresponds to TRBD1 (6 bases). Germline lookup yields CDR1 LGHNA and CDR2 YNFKEQ. The CDR3 runs to 15 residues. Trimming pared 0 bases from V and 7 bases from J, leaving 15 bases between. DNA for the CDR3: TGTGCCAGCAGCCAAGATCTGGGGGCAGGTGGTGGCTACACCTTC. Its translation is CASSQDLGAGGGYTF.